The present TCR beta chain was sequenced within a study of human T cells and chemical hapten exposure. Study details: Mainly, slight library volume differences in the pool made TCR yields vary.

Unique molecular identifiers were affixed to discrete cDNA molecules within the library. TCRdb reprocessed the RACE reads via MiXCR and lists one record per CDR3 protein. The table lists fewer than 200,000 distinct CDR3 sequences, roughly a quarter of them singletons. There are a few counts of this clonotype. What it recognizes is unknown. Study-wide results and caveats: Expanded TCRs clustered into significantly more large CDR3 similarity groups than controls, the analysis revealed. There was alopecia in the donors, so their immune response may differ from that of healthy people.

The CDR3 is 16 amino acids. Germline values: CDR1 SGHTA, CDR2 FQGNSA. Trimming left V 1 base short and J 4 bases short, with 16 bases between. The time point here: patch test 3, about 24 weeks after DPC sensitization. Treatment noted: therapeutic diphenylcyclopropenone sensitization with weekly scalp DPC. The rearrangement links TRBV7-2 to TRBJ1-2; TRBD1 is a possible D gene (6 bases). The sample in question was whole blood, obtained in connection with sensitization to the hapten diphenylcyclopropenone (DPC). The receptor was derived from a young woman with alopecia areata. Some clones in this sample may be carry-over from other donors' samples. CDR3 loop: CASSLEGWDTSYGYTF. The DNA of the CDR3 is TGTGCCAGCAGCTTAGAGGGGTGGGACACATCCTATGGCTACACCTTC.